This entry lists 6 T cell receptor beta chains sequenced from one sample in a study of PD-1 blockade in classical Hodgkin lymphoma. The assay was immunoSEQ multiplex PCR, and TCRdb's table has in-frame clones only and misses some. The table records under 95,000 clones, under 95% of them present only once. All the patients suffered relapse after autologous stem cell transplantation, and brentuximab vedotin exposure differed. Sequencing used peripheral blood mononuclear cells (PBMCs), obtained at baseline. The origin of the receptors is a human donor with classical Hodgkin lymphoma.

CDR3: CASTKTGAYGYTF. The CDR3 nucleotides are TGTGCCAGTACCAAAACAGGGGCCTATGGCTACACCTTC. This chain joins TRBV19 and TRBJ1-2, with 7 bases matching TRBD1. Germline V gives CDR1 LNHDA, CDR2 SQIVND (reference sequence). Trimming at V came to 7 bases and at J to 4 bases, leaving 6 bases not matched to a gene. This CDR3 region has 13 residues.

The J gene is TRBJ2-7, the V gene TRBV28; D gene unclear. The germline V gene encodes CDR1 MDHEN and CDR2 SYDVKM. This CDR3 contains 15 residues. Trimming took off 6 bases at V and 3 bases at J, with 18 bases between the two ends. The CDR3 sequence is CASSPTESLVYEQYF. CDR3 nucleotides: TGTGCCAGCAGCCCTACTGAAAGCCTAGTCTACGAGCAGTACTTC. Combining the CDR3 with reference TRBV28 and TRBJ2-7 gives the whole variable domain DVKVTQSSRYLVKRTGEKVFLECVQDMDHENMFWYRQDPGLGLRLIYFSYDVKMKEKGDIPEGYSVSREKKERFSLILESASTNQTSMYLCASSPTESLVYEQYFGPGTRLTVT.

The chain carries TRBV6-5 and TRBJ2-1; D is undetermined. The CDR3 covers 13 residues. Deletions cut 2 bases from V and 5 bases from J, with 7 bases between. Germline V CDR1 and CDR2: MNHEY, SVGAGI. The CDR3 protein is CASSYGLHNEQFF. The CDR3 nucleotides read TGTGCCAGCAGTTACGGATTACACAATGAGCAGTTCTTC.

The V gene is TRBV19, the J gene TRBJ2-5; D perhaps matches TRBD1 (6 bases). The CDR3 totals 16 residues. Germline CDR1 and CDR2: LNHDA and SQIVND (reference sequence). Deletions cut 7 bases from V and 2 bases from J, with 20 bases between. The CDR3: CASKPGQIAGQETQYF. CDR3 DNA sequence: TGTGCCAGTAAACCGGGACAAATCGCAGGACAAGAGACCCAGTACTTC.

V and J are TRBV5-4 and TRBJ2-5; D may be TRBD2 (5 bases). Trimming took 4 bases from V and 2 from J, leaving 15 bases between them. In germline, CDR1 is SGHNT, CDR2 YYREEE (reference sequence). The CDR3 runs 15 residues. The CDR3: CASSRSGGPQETQYF. The DNA for the CDR3 is TGTGCCAGCAGCCGGTCCGGCGGGCCGCAAGAGACCCAGTACTTC.

The chain links TRBV19 to TRBJ2-3; D perhaps matches TRBD1 (5 bases). The germline V gene has CDR1 LNHDA and CDR2 SQIVND (reference sequence). This CDR3 is 15 amino acids long. V lost 0 bases, J lost 1 base, and 8 bases lay in between. CDR3 in amino acids: CASSIDKQGTDTQYF. The CDR3 region has the DNA TGTGCCAGTAGTATAGATAAACAGGGCACAGATACGCAGTATTTT.